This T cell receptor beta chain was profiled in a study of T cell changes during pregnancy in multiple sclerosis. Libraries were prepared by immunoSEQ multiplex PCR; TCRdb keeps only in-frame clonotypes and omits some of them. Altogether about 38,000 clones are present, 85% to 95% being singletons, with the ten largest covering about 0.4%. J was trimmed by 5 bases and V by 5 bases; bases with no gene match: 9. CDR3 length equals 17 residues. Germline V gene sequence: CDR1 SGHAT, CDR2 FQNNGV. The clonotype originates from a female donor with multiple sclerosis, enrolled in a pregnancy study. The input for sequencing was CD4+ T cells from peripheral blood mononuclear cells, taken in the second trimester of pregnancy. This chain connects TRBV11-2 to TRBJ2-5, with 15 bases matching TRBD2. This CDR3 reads CASSPHGLAGGLETQYF. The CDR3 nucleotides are TGTGCCAGCAGCCCCCACGGACTAGCGGGGGGGCTGGAGACCCAGTACTTC.